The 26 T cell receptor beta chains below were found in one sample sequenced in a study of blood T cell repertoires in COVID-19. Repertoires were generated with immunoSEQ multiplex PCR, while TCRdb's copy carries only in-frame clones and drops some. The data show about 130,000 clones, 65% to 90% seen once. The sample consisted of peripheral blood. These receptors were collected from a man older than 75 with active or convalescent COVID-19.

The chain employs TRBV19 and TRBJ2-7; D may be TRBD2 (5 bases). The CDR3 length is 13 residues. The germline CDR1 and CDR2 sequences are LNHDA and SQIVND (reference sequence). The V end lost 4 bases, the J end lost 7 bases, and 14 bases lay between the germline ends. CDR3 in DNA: TGTGCCAGTAGTACCGTCTCAGCGGAAGAGCAGTACTTC. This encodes CASSTVSAEEQYF.

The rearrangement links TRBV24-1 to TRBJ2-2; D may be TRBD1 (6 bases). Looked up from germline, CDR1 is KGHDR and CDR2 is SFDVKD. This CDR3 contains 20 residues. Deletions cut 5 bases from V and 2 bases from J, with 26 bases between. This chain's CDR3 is CATSGPGLGARLLNTGELFF. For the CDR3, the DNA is TGTGCCACCAGTGGACCGGGGCTGGGGGCAAGGCTTCTAAACACCGGGGAGCTGTTTTTT.

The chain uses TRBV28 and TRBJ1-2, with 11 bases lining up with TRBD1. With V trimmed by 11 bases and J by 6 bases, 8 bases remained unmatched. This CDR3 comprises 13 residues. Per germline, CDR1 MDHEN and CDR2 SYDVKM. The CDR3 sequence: CAAGTGGVNGYTF. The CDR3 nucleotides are TGTGCCGCGGGGACAGGGGGAGTGAATGGCTACACCTTC.

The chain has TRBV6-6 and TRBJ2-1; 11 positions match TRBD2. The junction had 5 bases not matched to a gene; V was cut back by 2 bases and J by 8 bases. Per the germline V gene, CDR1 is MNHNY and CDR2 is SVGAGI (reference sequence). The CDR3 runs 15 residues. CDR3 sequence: CASSYPTSGSHEQFF. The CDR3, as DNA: TGTGCCAGCAGTTACCCCACTAGCGGGAGTCATGAGCAGTTCTTC.

CDR3 coding DNA: TGTGCCAGCAGTTACACAGATACTACCGGGGAGCTGTTTTTT. It translates to CASSYTDTTGELFF. The chain carries TRBV6-5 and TRBJ2-2; D gene unclear. The CDR3 contains 14 residues. V dropped 2 bases and J dropped 5 bases, with 9 bases sitting between them. CDR1 is MNHEY, CDR2 SVGAGI, per germline.

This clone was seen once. CDR3 residues: CASSARTGGNTIYF. The CDR3 DNA reads as TGTGCCAGCAGCGCACGGACAGGGGGAAACACCATATATTTT. The gene calls are TRBV7-9 and TRBJ1-3; 8 nucleotides align to TRBD1. The J segment lost 4 bases and the V segment lost 5 bases, leaving 4 bases of the junction unmatched. Germline lookup yields CDR1 SEHNR and CDR2 FQNEAQ (reference sequence). The CDR3 covers 14 residues.

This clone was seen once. CDR3 nucleotides: TGTGCCAGCAGCCAAGGGAGGTCGATTTCTCTCTATGGCTACACCTTC. Amino acid sequence: CASSQGRSISLYGYTF. The chain couples TRBV3-1 (or the pseudogene TRBV3-2) to TRBJ1-2, with D hard to call. Germline V lookup: CDR1 LGHDT, CDR2 YNNKEL (reference sequence). This CDR3 contains 16 residues. The V gene lost 1 base and the J gene lost 4 bases, with 16 bases spanning the gap.

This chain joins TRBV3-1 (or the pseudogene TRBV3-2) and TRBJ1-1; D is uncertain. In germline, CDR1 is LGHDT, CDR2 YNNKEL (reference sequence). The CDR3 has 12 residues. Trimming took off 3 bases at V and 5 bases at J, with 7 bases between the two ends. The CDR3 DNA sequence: TGTGCCAGCAGCCAGCGTGAAACTGAAGCTTTCTTT. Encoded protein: CASSQRETEAFF.

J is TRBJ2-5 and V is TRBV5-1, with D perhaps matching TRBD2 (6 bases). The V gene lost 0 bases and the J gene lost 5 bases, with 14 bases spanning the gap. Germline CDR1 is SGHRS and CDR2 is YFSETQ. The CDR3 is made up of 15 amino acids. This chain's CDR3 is CASSLGSSRGETQYF. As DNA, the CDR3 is TGCGCCAGCAGCTTGGGCTCCTCCCGGGGGGAGACCCAGTACTTC. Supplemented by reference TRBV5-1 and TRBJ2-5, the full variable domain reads KAGVTQTPRYLIKTRGQQVTLSCSPISGHRSVSWYQQTPGQGLQFLFEYFSETQRNKGNFPGRFSGRQFSNSRSEMNVSTLELGDSALYLCASSLGSSRGETQYFGPGTRLLVL.

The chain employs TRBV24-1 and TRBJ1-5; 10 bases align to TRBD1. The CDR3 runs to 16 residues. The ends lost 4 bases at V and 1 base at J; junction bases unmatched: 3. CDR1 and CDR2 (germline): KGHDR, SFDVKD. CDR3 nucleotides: TGTGCCACCAGTGACCCGGACAGGGGGAGCAATCAGCCCCAGCATTTT. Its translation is CATSDPDRGSNQPQHF.

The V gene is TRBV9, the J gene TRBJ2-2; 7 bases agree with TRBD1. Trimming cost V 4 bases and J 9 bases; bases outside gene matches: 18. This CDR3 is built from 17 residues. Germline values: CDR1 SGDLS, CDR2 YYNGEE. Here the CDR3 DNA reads TGTGCCAGCAGCCCGGCCTGGTACAGGGGCCTTGTTAGGGAGCTGTTTTTT. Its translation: CASSPAWYRGLVRELFF.

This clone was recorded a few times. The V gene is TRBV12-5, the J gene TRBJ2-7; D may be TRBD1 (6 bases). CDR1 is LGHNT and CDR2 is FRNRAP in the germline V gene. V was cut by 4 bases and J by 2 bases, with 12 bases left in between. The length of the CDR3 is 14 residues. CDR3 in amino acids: CASGSTGNTYEQYF. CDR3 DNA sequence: TGTGCTAGTGGTTCCACAGGGAACACCTACGAGCAGTACTTC.

DNA for the CDR3: TGTGCCAGCTCACCAGTACAGGGGGCAGGGAACACTGAAGCTTTCTTT. It is translated as CASSPVQGAGNTEAFF. The genes are TRBV18 and TRBJ1-1; 9 nucleotides align to TRBD1. CDR1 and CDR2 (germline): KGHSH, LQKENI. With 2 bases clipped from V and 1 base from J, the junction kept 5 bases outside the gene matches. This CDR3 spans 16 amino acids.

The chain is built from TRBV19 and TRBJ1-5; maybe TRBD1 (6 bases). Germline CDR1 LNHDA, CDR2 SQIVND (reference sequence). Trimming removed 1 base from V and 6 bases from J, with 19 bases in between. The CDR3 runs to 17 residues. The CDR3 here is CASSIVGFRGAIQPQHF. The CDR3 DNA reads TGTGCCAGTAGTATAGTCGGTTTTCGGGGGGCGATTCAGCCCCAGCATTTT.

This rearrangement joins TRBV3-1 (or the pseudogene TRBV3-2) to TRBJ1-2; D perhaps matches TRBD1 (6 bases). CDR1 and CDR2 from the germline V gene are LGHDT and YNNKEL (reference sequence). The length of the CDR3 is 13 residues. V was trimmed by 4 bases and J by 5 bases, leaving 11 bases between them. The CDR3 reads CASSPTQGYGYTF. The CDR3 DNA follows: TGTGCCAGCAGCCCGACCCAGGGGTATGGCTACACCTTC.

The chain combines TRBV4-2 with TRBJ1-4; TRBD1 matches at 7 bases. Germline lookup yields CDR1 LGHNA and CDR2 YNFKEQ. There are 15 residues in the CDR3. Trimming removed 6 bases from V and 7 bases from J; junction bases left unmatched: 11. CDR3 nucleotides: TGTGCCAGCAGGACAGGGTCTGTGGGGGTTGAAAAACTGTTTTTT. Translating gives CASRTGSVGVEKLFF.

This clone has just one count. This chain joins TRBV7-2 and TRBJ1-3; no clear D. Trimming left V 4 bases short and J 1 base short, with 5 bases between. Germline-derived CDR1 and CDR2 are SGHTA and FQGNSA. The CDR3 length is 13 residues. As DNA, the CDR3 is TGTGCCAGCAGCTCTTTTTCTGGAAACACCATATATTTT. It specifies CASSSFSGNTIYF.

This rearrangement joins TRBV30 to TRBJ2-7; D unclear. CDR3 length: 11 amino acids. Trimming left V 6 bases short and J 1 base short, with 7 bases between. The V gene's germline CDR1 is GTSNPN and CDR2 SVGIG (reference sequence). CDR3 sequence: CACGSSYEQYF. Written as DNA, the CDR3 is TGTGCCTGCGGGTCTTCCTACGAGCAGTACTTC.

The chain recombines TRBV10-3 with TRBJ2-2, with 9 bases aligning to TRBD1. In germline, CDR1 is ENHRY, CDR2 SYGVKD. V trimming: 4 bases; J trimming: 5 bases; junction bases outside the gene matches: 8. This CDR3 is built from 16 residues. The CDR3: CAISGPGQGGTGELFF. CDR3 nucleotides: TGTGCCATCAGTGGGCCGGGACAGGGAGGGACCGGGGAGCTGTTTTTT.

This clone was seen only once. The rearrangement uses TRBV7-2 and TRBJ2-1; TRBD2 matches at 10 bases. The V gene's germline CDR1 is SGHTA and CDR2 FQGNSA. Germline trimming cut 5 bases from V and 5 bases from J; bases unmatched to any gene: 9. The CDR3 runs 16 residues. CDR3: CASSLLSGRVHNEQFF. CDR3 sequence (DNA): TGTGCCAGCAGCCTACTGAGCGGGAGGGTCCACAATGAGCAGTTCTTC. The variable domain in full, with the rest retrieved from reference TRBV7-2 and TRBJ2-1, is GAGVSQSPSNKVTEKGKDVELRCDPISGHTALYWYRQSLGQGLEFLIYFQGNSAPDKSGLPSDRFSAERTGGSVSTLTIQRTQQEDSAVYLCASSLLSGRVHNEQFFGPGTRLTVL.

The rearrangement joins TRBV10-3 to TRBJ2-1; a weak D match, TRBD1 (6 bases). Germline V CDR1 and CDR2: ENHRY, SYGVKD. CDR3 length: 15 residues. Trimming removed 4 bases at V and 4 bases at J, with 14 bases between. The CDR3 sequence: CAISGTETSYNEQFF. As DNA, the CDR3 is TGTGCCATCAGTGGGACAGAGACTTCTTACAATGAGCAGTTCTTC.

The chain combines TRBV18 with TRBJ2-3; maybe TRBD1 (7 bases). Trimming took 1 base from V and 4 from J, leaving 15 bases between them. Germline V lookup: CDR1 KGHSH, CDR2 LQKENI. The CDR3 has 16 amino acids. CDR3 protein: CASSPRTGGISDTQYF. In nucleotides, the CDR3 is TGTGCCAGCTCACCACGGACAGGCGGGATATCAGATACGCAGTATTTT.

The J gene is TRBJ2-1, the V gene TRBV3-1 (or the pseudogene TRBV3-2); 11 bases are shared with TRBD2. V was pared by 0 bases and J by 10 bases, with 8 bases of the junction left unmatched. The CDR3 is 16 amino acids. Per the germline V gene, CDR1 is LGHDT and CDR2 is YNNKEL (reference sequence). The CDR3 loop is CASSQDFLAGGKEQFF. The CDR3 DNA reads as TGTGCCAGCAGCCAAGACTTTCTAGCGGGGGGTAAAGAGCAGTTCTTC.

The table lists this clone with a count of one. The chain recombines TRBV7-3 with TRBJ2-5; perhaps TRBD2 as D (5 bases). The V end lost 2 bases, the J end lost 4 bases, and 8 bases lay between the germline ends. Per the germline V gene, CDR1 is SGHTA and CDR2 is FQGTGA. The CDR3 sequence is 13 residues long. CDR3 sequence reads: CASSLGELETQYF. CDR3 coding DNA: TGTGCCAGCAGCTTAGGGGAGCTAGAGACCCAGTACTTC.

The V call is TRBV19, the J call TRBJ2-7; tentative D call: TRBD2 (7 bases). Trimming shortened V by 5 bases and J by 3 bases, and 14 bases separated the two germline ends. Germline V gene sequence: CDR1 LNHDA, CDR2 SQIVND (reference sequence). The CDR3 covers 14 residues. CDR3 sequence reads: CASSDGGRYYEQYF. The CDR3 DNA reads TGTGCCAGTAGTGACGGGGGGCGATACTACGAGCAGTACTTC.

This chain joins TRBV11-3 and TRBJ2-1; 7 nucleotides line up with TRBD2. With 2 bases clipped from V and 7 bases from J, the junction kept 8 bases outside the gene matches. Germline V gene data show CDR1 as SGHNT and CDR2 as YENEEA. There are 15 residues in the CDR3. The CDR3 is CASSLSSGGRNEQFF. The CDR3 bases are TGTGCCAGCAGCTTATCTAGCGGCGGTCGGAATGAGCAGTTCTTC.